A selection of T cell receptor beta chains follows, all from one sample in a study of vaccination and CD4 T cells after COVID-19. TCRdb independently ran MiXCR on the PCR reads; one entry per CDR3 protein. The sample has roughly 26,000 distinct CDR3 sequences, roughly 34% seen once. The antigens of these receptors remain unknown. Source: CD4+ T cells from blood, cultured in vitro, taken about 7 months after SARS-CoV-2 vaccination. Receptors originate from a human donor who had recovered from COVID-19. Each CDR3 is given with its conserved first and last residue. The order of the fields is J gene, V gene, D gene, clone size, CDR3 DNA, CDR3 protein. D genes are given only for firm matches. The size of a clone is reported for some rows only, either as once, few or many, or as a class for expanded clones.

>TRBJ2-2|TRBV27|-|-
TGTGCCAGCAGTTTATCTAAGGGGCCGTACACCGGGGAGCTGTTTTTT
CASSLSKGPYTGELFF
>TRBJ1-5|TRBV7-6|-|few
TGTGCCAGCAGCTTATTCTGGGATCAGCCCCAGCATTTT
CASSLFWDQPQHF
>TRBJ2-5|TRBV2|TRBD2|few
TGTGCCAGCAGCGCCCTAGCGGGGGGCCCAGAGACCCAGTACTTC
CASSALAGGPETQYF
>TRBJ2-2|TRBV6-6|-|-
TGTGCCAGCAGTAAAACCCCGGCAGTTGGCGGGGAGCTGTTTTTT
CASSKTPAVGGELFF
>TRBJ2-2|TRBV29-1|-|-
TGCAGCGTTGTTTCCTCATTCCGGGGGGAGCTGTTTTTT
CSVVSSFRGELFF
>TRBJ2-1|TRBV5-1|-|-
TGCGCCAGCAGCATCGGGACGACCTCCTACAATGAGCAGTTCTTC
CASSIGTTSYNEQFF
>TRBJ2-5|TRBV2|-|-
TGTGCCAGCAGTGATTCCCTGGTCGGGACCCAGTACTTC
CASSDSLVGTQYF
>TRBJ2-3|TRBV20-1|-|few
TGCAGTGCTAGAGTCCGCACAGATACGCAGTATTTT
CSARVRTDTQYF
>TRBJ2-1|TRBV20-1|-|-
TGCAGTGCTAGCGACTCGGCCGATTTCAATGAGCAGTTCTTC
CSASDSADFNEQFF
>TRBJ2-2|TRBV19|-|-
TGTGCCAGTAGGCGACTAGAGGCGAACACCGGGGAGCTGTTTTTT
CASRRLEANTGELFF
>TRBJ2-3|TRBV7-2|-|-
TGTGCCAGCAGCTTGAGGGGATCCACAGATACGCAGTATTTT
CASSLRGSTDTQYF
>TRBJ2-1|TRBV6-2/TRBV6-3|TRBD2|-
TGTGCCACCAGGACTAGCGCTAACTACAATGAGCAGTTCTTC
CATRTSANYNEQFF
>TRBJ2-7|TRBV6-5|-|few
TGTGCCAGCAGTTACTTTTCTGGGGAGGAGCAGTACTTC
CASSYFSGEEQYF
>TRBJ2-3|TRBV7-9|TRBD2|few
TGTGCCAGCAGCTTTTCCATAGGAGCGGGAGCAGATACGCAGTATTTT
CASSFSIGAGADTQYF
>TRBJ2-2|TRBV7-8|TRBD2|-
TGTGCCAGCAGACGATCTGGCGGGAGAGGCACCGGGGAGCTGTTTTTT
CASRRSGGRGTGELFF
>TRBJ2-7|TRBV15|-|few
TGTGCCACCAGCAGAGATAGGGGGACCTACGAGCAGTACTTC
CATSRDRGTYEQYF
>TRBJ1-2|TRBV2|-|once
TGTGCCAGCAGTGAAGAGGGGGGGAGGGTGGGCTACACCTTC
CASSEEGGRVGYTF
>TRBJ2-7|TRBV6-1|TRBD1|-
TGTGCCAGCGAGTGGACAGGCACCTACGAGCAGTACTTC
CASEWTGTYEQYF
>TRBJ1-1|TRBV19|-|-
TGTGCCAGTAGCCTTAGCTGGAGAACTGAAGCTTTCTTT
CASSLSWRTEAFF
>TRBJ2-3|TRBV10-3|-|few
TGTGCCATCAGTGAATTTGGGAGTGGAGATACGCAGTATTTT
CAISEFGSGDTQYF
>TRBJ1-5|TRBV7-2|-|-
TGTGCCAGCAGCCCCGGGCTAGTTAATCAGCCCCAGCATTTT
CASSPGLVNQPQHF
>TRBJ1-2|TRBV28|-|few
TGTGCCAGCGCGTATGTGGGCTATGGCTACACCTTC
CASAYVGYGYTF
>TRBJ2-7|TRBV20-1|-|-
TGCAGTACCCAGACGAGGGGAAACTACGAGCAGTACTTC
CSTQTRGNYEQYF
>TRBJ2-5|TRBV7-6|TRBD2|few
TGTGCCAGCAGCTTAGCCCGTAGCGGGACCCAAGAGACCCAGTACTTC
CASSLARSGTQETQYF
>TRBJ2-1|TRBV20-1|TRBD2|-
TGCAGTGCCCCGACTAGCGGGGTAAACAATGAGCAGTTCTTC
CSAPTSGVNNEQFF
>TRBJ1-2|TRBV4-3|TRBD1|few
TGCGCCAGCAGCCATCGACAGGGGAACTATGGCTACACCTTC
CASSHRQGNYGYTF